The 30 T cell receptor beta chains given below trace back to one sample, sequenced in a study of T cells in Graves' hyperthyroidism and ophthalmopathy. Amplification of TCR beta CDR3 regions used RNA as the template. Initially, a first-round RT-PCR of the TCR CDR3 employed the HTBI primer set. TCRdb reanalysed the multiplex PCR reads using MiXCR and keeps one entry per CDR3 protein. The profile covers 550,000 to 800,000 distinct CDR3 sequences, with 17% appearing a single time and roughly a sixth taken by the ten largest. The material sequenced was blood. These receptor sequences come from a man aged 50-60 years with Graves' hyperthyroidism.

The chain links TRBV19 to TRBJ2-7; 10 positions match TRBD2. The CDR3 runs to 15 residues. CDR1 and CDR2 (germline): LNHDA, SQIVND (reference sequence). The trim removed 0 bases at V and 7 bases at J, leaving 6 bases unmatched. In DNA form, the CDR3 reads TGTGCCAGTAGTATAGATCTAGCGGGAGTTGAAGAGCAGTACTTC. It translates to CASSIDLAGVEEQYF.

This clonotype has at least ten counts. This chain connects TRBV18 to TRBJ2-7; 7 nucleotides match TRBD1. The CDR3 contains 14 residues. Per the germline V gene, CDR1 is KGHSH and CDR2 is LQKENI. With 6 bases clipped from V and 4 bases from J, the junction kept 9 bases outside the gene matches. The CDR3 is CASSAAGTAYEQYF. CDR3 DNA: TGTGCCAGCTCCGCGGCCGGGACAGCTTACGAGCAGTACTTC.

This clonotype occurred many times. DNA of the CDR3: TGTGCCAGCAGCACCGGGACTACCGCGAAGGGAGATACGCAGTATTTT. Translation: CASSTGTTAKGDTQYF. The gene calls are TRBV27 and TRBJ2-3; 7 bases match TRBD2. The CDR3 runs to 16 residues. Germline trimming cut 6 bases from V and 5 bases from J; bases unmatched to any gene: 14. Germline V lookup: CDR1 MNHEY, CDR2 SMNVEV (reference sequence).

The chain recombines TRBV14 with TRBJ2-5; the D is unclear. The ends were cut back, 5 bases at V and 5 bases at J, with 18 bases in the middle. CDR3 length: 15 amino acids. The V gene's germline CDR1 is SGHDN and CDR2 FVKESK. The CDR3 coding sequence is TGTGCCAGCAGCTTTCACTCCAAAACTGGGGAGACCCAGTACTTC. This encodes CASSFHSKTGETQYF. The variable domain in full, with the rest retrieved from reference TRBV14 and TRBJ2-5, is EAGVTQFPSHSVIEKGQTVTLRCDPISGHDNLYWYRRVMGKEIKFLLHFVKESKQDESGMPNNRFLAERTGGTYSTLKVQPAELEDSGVYFCASSFHSKTGETQYFGPGTRLLVL.

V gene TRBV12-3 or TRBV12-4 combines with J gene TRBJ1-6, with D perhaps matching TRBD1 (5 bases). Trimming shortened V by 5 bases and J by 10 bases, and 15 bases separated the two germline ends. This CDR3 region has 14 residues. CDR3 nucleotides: TGTGCCAGCAGTCCAGGGACTAGCGGGTCACCCCTCCACTTT. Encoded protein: CASSPGTSGSPLHF.

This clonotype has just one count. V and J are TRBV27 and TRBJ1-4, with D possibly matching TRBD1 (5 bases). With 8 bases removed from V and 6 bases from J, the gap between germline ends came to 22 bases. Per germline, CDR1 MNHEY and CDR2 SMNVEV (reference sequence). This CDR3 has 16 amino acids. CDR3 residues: CASGTLIKSWDEKLFF. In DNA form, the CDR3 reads TGTGCCAGCGGGACGCTAATCAAGTCATGGGATGAAAAACTGTTTTTT. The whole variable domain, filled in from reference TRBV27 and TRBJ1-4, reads EAQVTQNPRYLITVTGKKLTVTCSQNMNHEYMSWYRQDPGLGLRQIYYSMNVEVTDKGDVPEGYKVSRKEKRNFPLILESPSPNQTSLYFCASGTLIKSWDEKLFFGSGTQLSVL.

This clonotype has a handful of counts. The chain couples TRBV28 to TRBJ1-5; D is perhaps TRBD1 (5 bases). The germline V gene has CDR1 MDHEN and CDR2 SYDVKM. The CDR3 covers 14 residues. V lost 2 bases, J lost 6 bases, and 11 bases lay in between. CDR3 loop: CASSLGAGRQPQHF. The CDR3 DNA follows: TGTGCCAGCAGTTTAGGGGCGGGGCGTCAGCCCCAGCATTTT.

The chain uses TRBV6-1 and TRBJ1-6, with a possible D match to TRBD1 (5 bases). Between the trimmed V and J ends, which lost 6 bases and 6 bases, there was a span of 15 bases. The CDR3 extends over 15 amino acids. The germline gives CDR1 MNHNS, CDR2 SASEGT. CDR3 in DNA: TGTGCCAGCAGGCCCGCCGGACAAGCTAATTCACCCCTCCACTTT. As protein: CASRPAGQANSPLHF.

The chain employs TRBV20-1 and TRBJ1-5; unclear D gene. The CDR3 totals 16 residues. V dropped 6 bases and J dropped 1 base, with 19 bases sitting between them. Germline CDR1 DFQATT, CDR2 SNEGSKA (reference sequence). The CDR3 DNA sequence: TGCAGTGCAACCGGGCCTCAATGGTGGAGCAATCAGCCCCAGCATTTT. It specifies CSATGPQWWSNQPQHF.

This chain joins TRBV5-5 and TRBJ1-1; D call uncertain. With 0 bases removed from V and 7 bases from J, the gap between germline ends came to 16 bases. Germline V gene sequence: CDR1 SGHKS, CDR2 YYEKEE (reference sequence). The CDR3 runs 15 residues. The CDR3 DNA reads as TGTGCCAGCAGCTTGGCCAGCGGGGTACCACGTGAAGCTTTCTTT. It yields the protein CASSLASGVPREAFF.

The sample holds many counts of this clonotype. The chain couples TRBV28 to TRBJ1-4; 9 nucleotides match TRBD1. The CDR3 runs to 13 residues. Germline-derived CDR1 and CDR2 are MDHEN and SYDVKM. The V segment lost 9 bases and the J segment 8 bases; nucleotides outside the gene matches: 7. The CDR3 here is CASVPGQGEKLFF. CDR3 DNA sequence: TGTGCCAGTGTCCCGGGACAGGGAGAAAAACTGTTTTTT.

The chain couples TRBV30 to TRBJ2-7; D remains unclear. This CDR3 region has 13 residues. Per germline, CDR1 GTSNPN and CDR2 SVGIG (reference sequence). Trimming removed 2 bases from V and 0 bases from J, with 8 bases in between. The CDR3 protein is CAWSSDNSYEQYF. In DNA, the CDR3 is TGTGCCTGGAGTTCTGACAACTCCTACGAGCAGTACTTC. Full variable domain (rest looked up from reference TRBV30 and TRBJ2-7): SQTIHQWPATLVQPVGSPLSLECTVEGTSNPNLYWYRQAAGRGLQLLFYSVGIGQISSEVPQNLSASRPQDRQFILSSKKLLLSDSGFYLCAWSSDNSYEQYFGPGTRLTVT.

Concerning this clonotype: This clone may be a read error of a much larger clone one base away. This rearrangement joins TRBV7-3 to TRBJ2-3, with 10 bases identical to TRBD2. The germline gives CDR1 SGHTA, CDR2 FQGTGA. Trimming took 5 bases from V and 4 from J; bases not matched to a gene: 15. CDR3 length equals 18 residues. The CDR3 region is CASSNLKGLAGVSDTQYF. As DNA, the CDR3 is TGTGCCAGCAGCAACTTAAAGGGGCTAGCGGGAGTGTCAGATACGCAGTATTTT.

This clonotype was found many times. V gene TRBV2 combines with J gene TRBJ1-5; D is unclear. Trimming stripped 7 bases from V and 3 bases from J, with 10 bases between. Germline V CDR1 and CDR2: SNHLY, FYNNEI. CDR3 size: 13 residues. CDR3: CASTSEVNQPQHF. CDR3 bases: TGTGCCAGCACCTCGGAGGTCAATCAGCCCCAGCATTTT.

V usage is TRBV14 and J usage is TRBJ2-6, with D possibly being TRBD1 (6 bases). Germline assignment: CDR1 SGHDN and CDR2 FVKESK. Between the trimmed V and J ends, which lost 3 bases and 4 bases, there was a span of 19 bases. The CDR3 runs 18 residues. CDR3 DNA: TGTGCCAGCAGCCATTATTTTGGTCGGACAGAGGGGGCCAACGTCCTGACTTTC. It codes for CASSHYFGRTEGANVLTF.

CDR3 sequence (DNA): TGTGCCAGCAGTTTGGGGACAGGGGTTCTTGGCTACACCTTC. Translating it yields CASSLGTGVLGYTF. V is TRBV28 and J is TRBJ1-2; 10 bases line up with TRBD1. V lost 3 bases, J lost 7 bases, and 5 bases stayed unmatched. The CDR3 contains 14 residues. Looked up from germline, CDR1 is MDHEN and CDR2 is SYDVKM.

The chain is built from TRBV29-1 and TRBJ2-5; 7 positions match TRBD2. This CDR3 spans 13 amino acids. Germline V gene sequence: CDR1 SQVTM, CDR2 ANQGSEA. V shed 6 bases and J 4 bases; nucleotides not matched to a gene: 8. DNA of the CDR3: TGCAGCGTCGCCAGCGGGATCGGAGAGACCCAGTACTTC. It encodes CSVASGIGETQYF.

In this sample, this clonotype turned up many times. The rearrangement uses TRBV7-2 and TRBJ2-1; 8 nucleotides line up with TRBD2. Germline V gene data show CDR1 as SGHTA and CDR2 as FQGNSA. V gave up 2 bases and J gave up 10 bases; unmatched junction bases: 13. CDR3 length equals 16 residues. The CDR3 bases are TGTGCCAGCAGCTTAAGTCGTTTAGCGGGAAGTCGGGAGCAGTTCTTC. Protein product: CASSLSRLAGSREQFF.

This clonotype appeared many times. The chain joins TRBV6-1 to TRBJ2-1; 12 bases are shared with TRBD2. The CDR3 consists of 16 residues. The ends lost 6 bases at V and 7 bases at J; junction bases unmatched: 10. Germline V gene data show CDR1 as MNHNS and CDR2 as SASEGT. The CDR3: CASRHKTSGSMNEQFF. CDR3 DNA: TGTGCCAGCAGACACAAGACTAGCGGGAGTATGAATGAGCAGTTCTTC.

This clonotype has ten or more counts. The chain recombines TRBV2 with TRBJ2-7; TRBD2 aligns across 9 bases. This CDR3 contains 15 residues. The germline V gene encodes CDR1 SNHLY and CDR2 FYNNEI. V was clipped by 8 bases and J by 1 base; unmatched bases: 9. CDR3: CASSSGLALSYEQYF. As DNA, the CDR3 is TGTGCCAGCTCGAGTGGACTAGCGCTTTCCTACGAGCAGTACTTC.

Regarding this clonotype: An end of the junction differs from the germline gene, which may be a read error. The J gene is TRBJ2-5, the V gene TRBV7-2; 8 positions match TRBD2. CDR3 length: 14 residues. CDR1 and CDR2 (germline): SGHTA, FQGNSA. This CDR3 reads CASSSGTRRETLYF. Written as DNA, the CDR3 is TGTGCCAGCAGCTCCGGGACTAGGAGAGAGACCCTGTACTTC.

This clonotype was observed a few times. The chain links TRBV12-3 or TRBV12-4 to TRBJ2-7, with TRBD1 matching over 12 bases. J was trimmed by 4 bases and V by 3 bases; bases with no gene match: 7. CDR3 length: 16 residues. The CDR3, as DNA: TGTGCCAGCAGTTTGATTCCGGGACAGGGGGCGTACGAGCAGTACTTC. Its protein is CASSLIPGQGAYEQYF.

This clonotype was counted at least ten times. The CDR3 protein is CASSQEPARETQYF. DNA for the CDR3: TGTGCCAGCAGCCAAGAGCCAGCAAGAGAGACCCAGTACTTC. The chain links TRBV3-1 to TRBJ2-5; unclear D gene. This CDR3 is 14 amino acids long. V was trimmed by 0 bases and J by 4 bases, leaving 9 bases between them. CDR1 and CDR2 (germline): LGHDT, YNNKEL (reference sequence).

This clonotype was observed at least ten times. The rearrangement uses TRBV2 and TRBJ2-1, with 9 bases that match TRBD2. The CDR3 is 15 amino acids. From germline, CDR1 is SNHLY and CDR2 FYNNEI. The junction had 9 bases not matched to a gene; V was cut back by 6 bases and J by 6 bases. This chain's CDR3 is CASSLTSGVFNEQFF. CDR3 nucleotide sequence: TGTGCCAGCAGCCTGACTAGCGGAGTTTTCAATGAGCAGTTCTTC. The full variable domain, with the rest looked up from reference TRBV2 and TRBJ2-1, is EPEVTQTPSHQVTQMGQEVILRCVPISNHLYFYWYRQILGQKVEFLVSFYNNEISEKSEIFDDQFSVERPDGSNFTLKIRSTKLEDSAMYFCASSLTSGVFNEQFFGPGTRLTVL.

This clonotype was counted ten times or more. As DNA, the CDR3 is TGTGCCACCAGCAGAGACTGGAGGGGGCTTGGAGCTTTCTTT. Its protein product is CATSRDWRGLGAFF. This chain joins TRBV15 and TRBJ1-1; 7 bases are a match to TRBD1. Germline CDR1 is LNHNV and CDR2 is YYDKDF (reference sequence). The length of the CDR3 is 14 residues. Trimming at V came to 0 bases and at J to 10 bases, leaving 8 bases not matched to a gene.

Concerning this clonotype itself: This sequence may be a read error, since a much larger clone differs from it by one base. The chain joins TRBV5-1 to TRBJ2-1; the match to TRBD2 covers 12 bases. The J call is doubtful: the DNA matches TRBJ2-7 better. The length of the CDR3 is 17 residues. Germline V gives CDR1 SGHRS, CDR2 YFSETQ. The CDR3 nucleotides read TGCGCCAGCAGCTTGGGCCGACTAGCGGGAGCCGGCAATGAGCAGTACTTC. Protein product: CASSLGRLAGAGNEQYF.

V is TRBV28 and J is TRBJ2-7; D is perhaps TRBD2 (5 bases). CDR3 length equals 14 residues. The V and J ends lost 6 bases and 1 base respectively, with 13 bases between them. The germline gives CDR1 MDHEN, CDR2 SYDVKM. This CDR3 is CASSLIARSYEQYF. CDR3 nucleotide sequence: TGTGCCAGCAGCCTGATAGCGAGATCCTACGAGCAGTACTTC.

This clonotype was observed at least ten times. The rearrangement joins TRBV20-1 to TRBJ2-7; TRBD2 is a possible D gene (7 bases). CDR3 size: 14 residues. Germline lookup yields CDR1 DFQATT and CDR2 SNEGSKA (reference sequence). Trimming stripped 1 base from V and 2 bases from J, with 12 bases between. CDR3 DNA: TGCAGTGCTAGAGTTGCGGGGGCGGCCTACGAGCAGTACTTC. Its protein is CSARVAGAAYEQYF.

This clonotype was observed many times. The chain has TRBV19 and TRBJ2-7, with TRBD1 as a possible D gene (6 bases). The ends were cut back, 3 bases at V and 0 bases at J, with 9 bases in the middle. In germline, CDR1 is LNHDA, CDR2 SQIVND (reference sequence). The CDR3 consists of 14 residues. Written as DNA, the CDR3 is TGTGCCAGTAGTATCGACAGGAGCTCCTACGAGCAGTACTTC. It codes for CASSIDRSSYEQYF.

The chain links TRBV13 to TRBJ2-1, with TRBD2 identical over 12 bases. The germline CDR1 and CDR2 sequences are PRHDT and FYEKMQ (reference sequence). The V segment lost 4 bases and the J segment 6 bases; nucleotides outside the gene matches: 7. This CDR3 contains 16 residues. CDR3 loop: CASSSLLAGGPNEQFF. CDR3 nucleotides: TGTGCCAGCAGCTCACTGCTAGCGGGAGGGCCCAATGAGCAGTTCTTC. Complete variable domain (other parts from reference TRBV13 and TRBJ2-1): AAGVIQSPRHLIKEKRETATLKCYPIPRHDTVYWYQQGPGQDPQFLISFYEKMQSDKGSIPDRFSAQQFSDYHSELNMSSLELGDSALYFCASSSLLAGGPNEQFFGPGTRLTVL.